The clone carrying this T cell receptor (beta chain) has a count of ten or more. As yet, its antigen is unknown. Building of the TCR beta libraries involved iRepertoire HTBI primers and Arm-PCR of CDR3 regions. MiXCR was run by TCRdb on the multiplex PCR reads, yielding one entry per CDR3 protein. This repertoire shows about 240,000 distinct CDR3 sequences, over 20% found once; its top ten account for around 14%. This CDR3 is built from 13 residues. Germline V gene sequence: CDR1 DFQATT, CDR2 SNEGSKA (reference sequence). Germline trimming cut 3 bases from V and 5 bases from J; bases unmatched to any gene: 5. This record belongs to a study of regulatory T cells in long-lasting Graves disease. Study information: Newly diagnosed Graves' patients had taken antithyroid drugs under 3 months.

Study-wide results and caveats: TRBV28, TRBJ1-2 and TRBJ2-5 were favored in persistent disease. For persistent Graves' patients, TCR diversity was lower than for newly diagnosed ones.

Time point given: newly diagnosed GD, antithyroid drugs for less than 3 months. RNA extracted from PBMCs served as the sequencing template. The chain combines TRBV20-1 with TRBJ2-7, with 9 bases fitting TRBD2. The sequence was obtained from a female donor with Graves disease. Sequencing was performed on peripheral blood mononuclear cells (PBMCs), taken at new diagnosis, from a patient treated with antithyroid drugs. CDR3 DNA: TGCAGTGCTAGGGCGGGAGGGACTAACGAGCAGTACTTC. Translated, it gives CSARAGGTNEQYF.